The 12 T cell receptor beta chains given below trace back to one sample, sequenced in a study of PD-L1 blockade in urothelial cancer. Stated time point: pretreatment peripheral blood. The protocol was immunoSEQ multiplex PCR, while the TCRdb copy is restricted to in-frame clones and leaves out a portion. The data contain over 45,000 clones, about 86% of them singletons. The specimen was PBMCs, collected around atezolizumab (anti-PD-L1) treatment. The receptors originated from a man in his 60s with urothelial cancer.

The rearrangement joins TRBV12-5 to TRBJ2-1; 9 bases align to TRBD1. Trimming took 2 bases from V and 9 from J; bases not matched to a gene: 11. This CDR3 region has 16 residues. Germline V gene sequence: CDR1 LGHNT, CDR2 FRNRAP. This CDR3 reads CASGLNRDRVGGEQFF. The CDR3 region has the DNA TGTGCTAGTGGTTTGAACCGGGACAGGGTTGGCGGTGAGCAGTTCTTC.

The genes are TRBV29-1 and TRBJ2-5; maybe TRBD2 (6 bases). Trimming removed 4 bases at V and 7 bases at J, with 19 bases between. This CDR3 region has 14 residues. Germline lookup yields CDR1 SQVTM and CDR2 ANQGSEA. The CDR3 is CSVVLGLSRGTQYF. The CDR3 region has the DNA TGCAGCGTTGTGTTGGGACTCTCGAGAGGGACCCAGTACTTC. The entire variable domain, with the rest obtained from reference TRBV29-1 and TRBJ2-5, is as follows: SAVISQKPSRDICQRGTSLTIQCQVDSQVTMMFWYRQQPGQSLTLIATANQGSEATYESGFVIDKFPISRPNLTFSTLTVSNMSPEDSSIYLCSVVLGLSRGTQYFGPGTRLLVL.

The CDR3 spells CASSPVGGRRGNTIYF. In nucleotides, the CDR3 is TGTGCCAGCTCACCAGTCGGGGGGCGAAGGGGAAACACCATATATTTT. The chain is built from TRBV18 and TRBJ1-3, with a weak D call TRBD1 (6 bases). The V and J ends lost 2 bases and 4 bases respectively, with 15 bases between them. This CDR3 contains 16 residues. The germline CDR1 and CDR2 sequences are KGHSH and LQKENI. The whole variable domain, filled in from reference TRBV18 and TRBJ1-3, reads NAGVMQNPRHLVRRRGQEARLRCSPMKGHSHVYWYRQLPEEGLKFMVYLQKENIIDESGMPKERFSAEFPKEGPSILRIQQVVRGDSAAYFCASSPVGGRRGNTIYFGEGSWLTVV.

The chain combines TRBV5-1 with TRBJ2-2; 7 bases are a match to TRBD1. The CDR3 loop spans 14 amino acids. The V gene end was trimmed by 4 bases and the J gene end by 5 bases; junction bases not matched to a gene: 5. The germline gives CDR1 SGHRS, CDR2 YFSETQ. CDR3 bases: TGCGCCAGCAGCCTGGACAGGATGACCGGGGAGCTGTTTTTT. Its protein product is CASSLDRMTGELFF.

The chain links TRBV19 to TRBJ1-5; TRBD1 might be the D (6 bases). Between the trimmed V and J ends, which lost 0 bases and 0 bases, there was a span of 12 bases. The germline gives CDR1 LNHDA, CDR2 SQIVND (reference sequence). The CDR3 has 17 residues. The CDR3 region is CASSIDFTGTSNQPQHF. DNA for the CDR3: TGTGCCAGTAGTATAGACTTCACAGGGACTAGCAATCAGCCCCAGCATTTT. The whole variable domain, remainder taken from reference TRBV19 and TRBJ1-5, is DGGITQSPKYLFRKEGQNVTLSCEQNLNHDAMYWYRQDPGQGLRLIYYSQIVNDFQKGDIAEGYSVSREKKESFPLTVTSAQKNPTAFYLCASSIDFTGTSNQPQHFGDGTRLSIL.

The chain employs TRBV6-5 and TRBJ2-5; 11 positions agree with TRBD2. The ends lost 4 bases at V and 4 bases at J; junction bases unmatched: 5. Germline V gene data show CDR1 as MNHEY and CDR2 as SVGAGI. This CDR3 contains 15 residues. In DNA, the CDR3 is TGTGCCAGCAGTTCTAGCGGGAGGAGTGGAGAGACCCAGTACTTC. Its translation: CASSSSGRSGETQYF.

This chain uses TRBV20-1 with TRBJ2-7; tentatively, D is TRBD2 (5 bases). Germline lookup yields CDR1 DFQATT and CDR2 SNEGSKA (reference sequence). The CDR3 runs to 11 residues. V was clipped by 5 bases and J by 3 bases, with 8 bases between them. CDR3 residues: CSALAGYEQYF. CDR3 sequence (DNA): TGCAGTGCTCTCGCGGGCTACGAGCAGTACTTC.

CDR3: CASSLAPDFPYEQYF. The CDR3 nucleotides are TGCGCCAGCAGCTTGGCCCCGGACTTCCCCTACGAGCAGTACTTC. The chain joins TRBV5-1 to TRBJ2-7; the D gene is possibly TRBD2 (5 bases). With 0 bases removed from V and 2 bases from J, the gap between germline ends came to 12 bases. The CDR3 totals 15 residues. Germline CDR1 reads SGHRS; CDR2 reads YFSETQ.

The J gene is TRBJ1-2, the V gene TRBV18, with TRBD1 identical over 9 bases. The germline V gene has CDR1 KGHSH and CDR2 LQKENI. This CDR3 is built from 14 residues. Trimming removed 6 bases from V and 4 bases from J; junction bases left unmatched: 6. The chain's CDR3 is CASSGQGGPYGYTF. In DNA, the CDR3 is TGTGCCAGCTCGGGACAGGGAGGGCCCTATGGCTACACCTTC.

This clone was seen once. The rearrangement uses TRBV5-1 and TRBJ2-7, with 14 bases fitting TRBD2. The CDR3 covers 16 residues. Germline V gene data show CDR1 as SGHRS and CDR2 as YFSETQ. The ends lost 2 bases at V and 2 bases at J; junction bases unmatched: 3. CDR3 bases: TGCGCCAGCAGCTTCGGGACTAGCGGGAGCACCTACGAGCAGTACTTC. Its translation is CASSFGTSGSTYEQYF.

The chain has TRBV7-8 and TRBJ2-3; possibly TRBD1 for D (6 bases). Trimming took 3 bases from V and 6 from J, leaving 22 bases between them. The CDR3 length is 17 residues. Germline CDR1 reads SGHVS; CDR2 reads FQNEAQ. The CDR3 sequence: CASSLADRRIPSDTQYF. In nucleotides, the CDR3 is TGTGCCAGCAGCTTGGCTGACAGGAGAATCCCGTCGGATACGCAGTATTTT.

CDR3: CASSHNDRVNTEAFF. Written as DNA, the CDR3 is TGCGCCAGCAGCCATAACGATCGAGTGAACACTGAAGCTTTCTTT. This chain connects TRBV4-3 to TRBJ1-1; D is uncertain. V lost 3 bases and J lost 0, with 11 bases in between. Germline CDR1 is LGHNA and CDR2 is YSLEER. The CDR3 has 15 amino acids.